These T cell receptor beta chains were read from a single sample in a study of T cell repertoires in cytomegalovirus infection. TCRdb reanalysed the reads using MiXCR and keeps one entry per CDR3 protein. The repertoire includes about 250,000 distinct CDR3 sequences, 10% to 15% of them detected once, and 1.5% to 2% sits in the top ten. The source material was PBMCs. These receptors were obtained from a human donor in good health (CMV status not recorded). Some clones in this sample may be carry-over from other donors' samples. The CDR3 runs from the conserved cysteine through the conserved F or W. D genes are given only for firm matches. Clone size is stated in some rows and not others, as once, few, many or a class when expanded.

J gene: TRBJ2-3; D gene: -; V gene: TRBV7-8; clone size: many; CDR3 DNA: TGTGCCAGCAGGCGGACGGAGGTTCCAGATACGCAGTATTTT; CDR3 protein: CASRRTEVPDTQYF
J gene: TRBJ1-6; D gene: TRBD1; V gene: TRBV5-5; clone size: many; CDR3 DNA: TGTGCCAGCAGCTTGGCAGGGGGAGATAATTCACCCCTCCACTTT; CDR3 protein: CASSLAGGDNSPLHF
J gene: TRBJ2-3; D gene: TRBD1; V gene: TRBV19; clone size: many; CDR3 DNA: TGTGCCAGTAGTAGAACAGGGGGCGAAGGCACAGATACGCAGTATTTT; CDR3 protein: CASSRTGGEGTDTQYF
J gene: TRBJ1-4; D gene: -; V gene: TRBV4-3; clone size: -; CDR3 DNA: TGCGCCAGCAGCCCCCTAGGGGTTGGCGAAAAACTGTTTTTT; CDR3 protein: CASSPLGVGEKLFF
J gene: TRBJ2-1; D gene: -; V gene: TRBV6-6; clone size: -; CDR3 DNA: TGTGCCAGCAGTTCCGGGGCCGACGGTGAGCAGTTCTTC; CDR3 protein: CASSSGADGEQFF
J gene: TRBJ2-2; D gene: TRBD1; V gene: TRBV5-4; clone size: many; CDR3 DNA: TGTGCCAGCAGCCGGGGGACAGGTTCCATGGCGAACACCGGGGAGCTGTTTTTT; CDR3 protein: CASSRGTGSMANTGELFF
J gene: TRBJ2-7; D gene: TRBD1; V gene: TRBV29-1; clone size: -; CDR3 DNA: TGCAGCTATGGACAGGGGCCCCACGAGCAGTACTTC; CDR3 protein: CSYGQGPHEQYF
J gene: TRBJ1-5; D gene: -; V gene: TRBV28; clone size: many; CDR3 DNA: TGTGCCAGCAGTTCATCTCAGGTTAGCAATCAGCCCCAGCATTTT; CDR3 protein: CASSSSQVSNQPQHF
J gene: TRBJ1-3; D gene: -; V gene: TRBV5-1; clone size: few; CDR3 DNA: TGCGCCAGCAGAACAACAGGGTCCGGAAACACCATATATTTT; CDR3 protein: CASRTTGSGNTIYF
J gene: TRBJ2-3; D gene: -; V gene: TRBV7-3; clone size: -; CDR3 DNA: TGTGCCAGCAGCTTAAACGGGGTAGCAGATACGCAGTATTTT; CDR3 protein: CASSLNGVADTQYF
J gene: TRBJ2-2; D gene: TRBD2; V gene: TRBV9; clone size: many; CDR3 DNA: TGTGCCAGCAGCGTTAGCGGGGCGGCCACCGGGGAGCTGTTTTTT; CDR3 protein: CASSVSGAATGELFF
J gene: TRBJ1-3; D gene: -; V gene: TRBV15; clone size: many; CDR3 DNA: TGTGCCACCAGCAGAGAGGGGGAGAAGAGAAACACCATATATTTT; CDR3 protein: CATSREGEKRNTIYF
J gene: TRBJ2-3; D gene: TRBD2; V gene: TRBV10-3; clone size: many; CDR3 DNA: TGTGCCATCAGAGGCCTAGCGGACACAGATACGCAGTATTTT; CDR3 protein: CAIRGLADTDTQYF
J gene: TRBJ1-4; D gene: -; V gene: TRBV5-6; clone size: -; CDR3 DNA: TGTGCCAGCACCCCGTTTTCCAGGACACCTGAAAAACTGTTTTTT; CDR3 protein: CASTPFSRTPEKLFF
J gene: TRBJ1-1; D gene: -; V gene: TRBV7-2; clone size: many; CDR3 DNA: TGTGCCAGCAGCTTAGTGAACAGACGCACTGAAGCTTTCTTT; CDR3 protein: CASSLVNRRTEAFF
J gene: TRBJ1-6; D gene: -; V gene: TRBV7-8; clone size: many; CDR3 DNA: TGTGCCAGCACCCCCGGGAGCTCCTATAATTCACCCCTCCACTTT; CDR3 protein: CASTPGSSYNSPLHF
J gene: TRBJ2-1; D gene: TRBD2; V gene: TRBV6-5; clone size: many; CDR3 DNA: TGTGCCAGCAGTTACTCCCTCCTAGCGGGAGTCTACAATGAGCAGTTCTTC; CDR3 protein: CASSYSLLAGVYNEQFF
J gene: TRBJ2-4; D gene: -; V gene: TRBV18; clone size: few; CDR3 DNA: TGTGCCAGCTCAACGACTGCGCGATGGGCCAAAAACATTCAGTACTTC; CDR3 protein: CASSTTARWAKNIQYF
J gene: TRBJ2-3; D gene: TRBD1; V gene: TRBV28; clone size: -; CDR3 DNA: TGTGCCAGCAGAGGATGGACAGGGGGCCCCACAGATACGCAGTATTTT; CDR3 protein: CASRGWTGGPTDTQYF
J gene: TRBJ2-2; D gene: -; V gene: TRBV7-2; clone size: many; CDR3 DNA: TGTGCCAGCAGCTTAGCTCTTGGACCCGGGGAGCTGTTTTTT; CDR3 protein: CASSLALGPGELFF
J gene: TRBJ1-4; D gene: -; V gene: TRBV19; clone size: -; CDR3 DNA: TGTGCCACCGCACCCGGCCAGGGTGGTGAAAAACTGTTTTTT; CDR3 protein: CATAPGQGGEKLFF
J gene: TRBJ1-2; D gene: -; V gene: TRBV7-2; clone size: many; CDR3 DNA: TGTGCCAGCAGCTTTTATTCGGACCGGGACCTTAACTATGGCTACACCTTC; CDR3 protein: CASSFYSDRDLNYGYTF
J gene: TRBJ1-4; D gene: -; V gene: TRBV2; clone size: many; CDR3 DNA: TGTGCCAGCAGCTCAGACAGAGCAACTAATGAAAAACTGTTTTTT; CDR3 protein: CASSSDRATNEKLFF
J gene: TRBJ2-3; D gene: TRBD2; V gene: TRBV24-1; clone size: -; CDR3 DNA: TGTGCCACCAGTGACCCCGGGACTAGCGGGGGGGCAGATACGCAGTATTTT; CDR3 protein: CATSDPGTSGGADTQYF
J gene: TRBJ1-1; D gene: -; V gene: TRBV6-1; clone size: -; CDR3 DNA: TGTGCCAGCAGTGAAGCGCCTCCTCCCCCGAACACTGAAGCTTTCTTT; CDR3 protein: CASSEAPPPPNTEAFF
J gene: TRBJ1-1; D gene: -; V gene: TRBV5-6; clone size: many; CDR3 DNA: TGTGCCAGCAGCTTCGGGCAGCTTGAAGCTTTCTTT; CDR3 protein: CASSFGQLEAFF
J gene: TRBJ2-5; D gene: -; V gene: TRBV5-4; clone size: many; CDR3 DNA: TGTGCCAGCAGCTTAGTTGGCAGCCAAGAGACCCAGTACTTC; CDR3 protein: CASSLVGSQETQYF
J gene: TRBJ2-3; D gene: -; V gene: TRBV28; clone size: many; CDR3 DNA: TGTGCCAGCAGTTTGGACTATGGCTCTAGCACAGATACGCAGTATTTT; CDR3 protein: CASSLDYGSSTDTQYF
J gene: TRBJ1-6; D gene: TRBD1; V gene: TRBV6-5; clone size: -; CDR3 DNA: TGTGCCAGCAGTTCGACAGGGGTAGGGTCACCCCTCCACTTT; CDR3 protein: CASSSTGVGSPLHF
J gene: TRBJ2-3; D gene: TRBD1; V gene: TRBV12-3/TRBV12-4; clone size: -; CDR3 DNA: TGTGCCAGCAGTGGACAGGCCAGAGATACGCAGTATTTT; CDR3 protein: CASSGQARDTQYF
J gene: TRBJ2-2; D gene: -; V gene: TRBV19; clone size: few; CDR3 DNA: TGTGCCAGTAGTATCCCACCCCGGGAAACCTCGAACACCGGGGAGCTGTTTTTT; CDR3 protein: CASSIPPRETSNTGELFF